Listed below are T cell receptor beta chains from one sample, sequenced in a study of CD8 T cells in ankylosing spondylitis. Each CDR3 protein gets one entry after TCRdb re-called the 5' RACE reads with MiXCR. Here the sample spans about 240,000 distinct CDR3 sequences, approximately 11% being singletons. Material: blood, either unsorted or a sorted T cell fraction (not recorded which). The receptors derive from a male donor with ankylosing spondylitis or in good health (not recorded which). CDR3s include the opening cysteine and the closing phenylalanine or tryptophan. D genes are given only for firm matches. A row's size may be missing; if present it is once, few, many or a size class.

TRBV20-1	TRBD1	NA	TRBJ1-1	CSARQGGRSTEAFF	TGCAGTGCTAGACAGGGGGGAAGGAGCACTGAAGCTTTCTTT
TRBV5-8	NA	many	TRBJ2-7	CASSYEQYF	TGTGCCAGCAGCTACGAGCAGTACTTC
TRBV7-6	TRBD2	NA	TRBJ2-1	CASSLKASGVSYNEQFF	TGTGCCAGCAGCTTAAAGGCTAGCGGAGTCTCCTACAATGAGCAGTTCTTC
TRBV5-1	NA	few	TRBJ1-2	CASSFGFRADYGYTF	TGCGCCAGCAGCTTCGGGTTTCGGGCGGATTATGGCTACACCTTC
TRBV10-3	NA	many	TRBJ1-6	CAISEASRAAVYNSPLHF	TGTGCCATCAGTGAGGCCTCTCGGGCAGCAGTGTATAATTCACCCCTCCACTTT
TRBV9	NA	many	TRBJ2-1	CASSVGAYNEQFF	TGTGCCAGCAGCGTAGGGGCTTACAATGAGCAGTTCTTC
TRBV5-1	NA	many	TRBJ2-7	CASSLDSTTYEQYF	TGCGCCAGCAGCTTGGATTCGACCACCTACGAGCAGTACTTC
TRBV5-1	NA	many	TRBJ1-4	CASSLGRGGASRNEKLFF	TGCGCCAGCAGCTTGGGTCGCGGGGGCGCTTCCCGAAACGAAAAACTGTTTTTT
TRBV5-1	NA	many	TRBJ2-5	CASSLDGPGMDETQYF	TGCGCCAGCAGCTTGGACGGACCCGGAATGGATGAGACCCAGTACTTC
TRBV10-3	TRBD2	few	TRBJ2-1	CAISDGAGSSYNEQFF	TGTGCCATCAGTGACGGAGCGGGGAGCTCCTACAATGAGCAGTTCTTC
TRBV12-3/TRBV12-4	TRBD1	many	TRBJ2-3	CASSLDRGSTDTQYF	TGTGCCAGCAGTTTGGACAGGGGAAGCACAGATACGCAGTATTTT
TRBV10-3	TRBD1	many	TRBJ1-2	CAIMSDRAAYGYTF	TGTGCCATCATGTCCGACAGGGCGGCCTATGGCTACACCTTC
TRBV5-1	NA	many	TRBJ2-3	CASSQDLSTDTQYF	TGCGCCAGCAGCCAGGACTTAAGCACAGATACGCAGTATTTT
TRBV6-1	NA	many	TRBJ1-1	CASRKRLDTEAFF	TGTGCCAGCAGAAAAAGATTGGACACTGAAGCTTTCTTT
TRBV7-9	NA	NA	TRBJ1-1	CASSLGAAMNTEAFF	TGTGCCAGCAGCTTAGGGGCAGCCATGAACACTGAAGCTTTCTTT
TRBV20-1	NA	NA	TRBJ2-7	CSAPGQTYEQYF	TGCAGTGCTCCAGGACAGACCTACGAGCAGTACTTC
TRBV20-1	TRBD2	few	TRBJ2-5	CSASPLAGYQETQYF	TGCAGTGCTAGCCCCCTAGCGGGATACCAAGAGACCCAGTACTTC